These T cell receptor beta chains were read from a single sample in a study of blood T cell repertoires in COVID-19. TCRdb's table, derived via immunoSEQ multiplex PCR, lists solely in-frame clones and lacks some. The data contain some 400,000 clones, around 87% of them singletons. The sample comprised peripheral blood. The receptors were sampled from a woman aged 55-69 years with COVID-19, enrolled during active disease. Both conserved end residues are part of each CDR3. A D gene is named only where the DNA matches it firmly. A clone size is listed for some rows: how often the clone was seen (once, few, many), or a class if it is expanded.

clone size: NA; V gene: TRBV7-7; D gene: NA; J gene: TRBJ2-1; CDR3 protein: CASTREGRNEQFF; CDR3 DNA: TGTGCTAGCACCAGGGAAGGTAGAAATGAGCAGTTCTTC
clone size: NA; V gene: TRBV19; D gene: NA; J gene: TRBJ1-4; CDR3 protein: CASSPQQGLNEKLFF; CDR3 DNA: TGTGCCAGTAGTCCTCAGCAGGGACTTAATGAAAAACTGTTTTTT
clone size: once; V gene: TRBV7-8; D gene: TRBD1; J gene: TRBJ2-1; CDR3 protein: CASSYRTGGWNEQFF; CDR3 DNA: TGTGCCAGCAGCTACCGGACAGGGGGCTGGAATGAGCAGTTCTTC
clone size: NA; V gene: TRBV3-1/TRBV3-2; D gene: TRBD1; J gene: TRBJ1-1; CDR3 protein: CATGQGKTEAFF; CDR3 DNA: TGTGCCACCGGACAGGGAAAGACTGAAGCTTTCTTT
clone size: NA; V gene: TRBV19; D gene: TRBD1; J gene: TRBJ1-1; CDR3 protein: CASSIDSTGELTEAFF; CDR3 DNA: TGTGCCAGTAGTATAGACTCGACAGGGGAACTCACTGAAGCTTTCTTT
clone size: NA; V gene: TRBV6-1; D gene: NA; J gene: TRBJ2-1; CDR3 protein: CASSEERGIGEQFF; CDR3 DNA: TGTGCCAGCAGTGAAGAAAGAGGGATCGGTGAGCAGTTCTTC
clone size: NA; V gene: TRBV7-3; D gene: NA; J gene: TRBJ2-4; CDR3 protein: CASSFGPGVDIQYF; CDR3 DNA: TGTGCCAGCAGCTTTGGGCCGGGGGTGGACATTCAGTACTTC
clone size: NA; V gene: TRBV5-1; D gene: TRBD2; J gene: TRBJ2-3; CDR3 protein: CASSLGLAGLDTQYF; CDR3 DNA: TGCGCCAGCAGCTTGGGACTAGCGGGGTTAGATACGCAGTATTTT
clone size: NA; V gene: TRBV28; D gene: TRBD1; J gene: TRBJ1-1; CDR3 protein: CASSYSGQVAFF; CDR3 DNA: TGTGCCAGCAGTTACTCAGGACAGGTAGCTTTCTTT
clone size: NA; V gene: TRBV6-6; D gene: TRBD1; J gene: TRBJ2-7; CDR3 protein: CASSSGQGAYEQYF; CDR3 DNA: TGTGCCAGCAGTTCTGGACAGGGGGCCTACGAGCAGTACTTC
clone size: NA; V gene: TRBV7-8; D gene: NA; J gene: TRBJ1-4; CDR3 protein: CASSFSPTGGEKLFF; CDR3 DNA: TGTGCCAGCAGCTTCAGCCCGACCGGCGGTGAAAAACTGTTTTTT
clone size: NA; V gene: TRBV18; D gene: TRBD1; J gene: TRBJ1-3; CDR3 protein: CASSPLETGRGSGNTIYF; CDR3 DNA: TGTGCCAGCTCACCATTAGAGACAGGGAGAGGCTCTGGAAACACCATATATTTT
clone size: NA; V gene: TRBV27; D gene: TRBD1; J gene: TRBJ1-4; CDR3 protein: CASSSDREANEKLFF; CDR3 DNA: TGTGCCAGCAGTTCGGACAGGGAGGCTAATGAAAAACTGTTTTTT
clone size: NA; V gene: TRBV10-1; D gene: NA; J gene: TRBJ2-2; CDR3 protein: CASRARRGGELFF; CDR3 DNA: TGCGCCAGCAGAGCTAGGAGGGGCGGGGAGCTGTTTTTT
clone size: NA; V gene: TRBV5-4; D gene: NA; J gene: TRBJ1-1; CDR3 protein: CASTNRDMNTEAFF; CDR3 DNA: TGTGCCAGCACTAACAGGGATATGAACACTGAAGCTTTCTTT
clone size: NA; V gene: TRBV19; D gene: TRBD1; J gene: TRBJ1-1; CDR3 protein: CASSIMGQDTGFNTEAFF; CDR3 DNA: TGTGCCAGTAGTATTATGGGACAGGATACCGGGTTTAACACTGAAGCTTTCTTT
clone size: NA; V gene: TRBV5-1; D gene: TRBD1; J gene: TRBJ1-2; CDR3 protein: CASSLVGTGNGYTF; CDR3 DNA: TGCGCCAGCAGCTTGGTAGGGACAGGGAATGGCTACACCTTC
clone size: NA; V gene: TRBV15; D gene: TRBD1; J gene: TRBJ2-5; CDR3 protein: CATSRGTGANQETQYF; CDR3 DNA: TGTGCCACCAGCAGAGGCACAGGGGCCAACCAAGAGACCCAGTACTTC
clone size: NA; V gene: TRBV7-2; D gene: NA; J gene: TRBJ1-6; CDR3 protein: CASSQISQGNSPLHF; CDR3 DNA: TGTGCCAGCAGCCAAATTAGTCAGGGAAATTCACCCCTCCACTTT
clone size: NA; V gene: TRBV19; D gene: TRBD1; J gene: TRBJ1-2; CDR3 protein: CASSISGTANYGYTF; CDR3 DNA: TGTGCCAGTAGTATCTCGGGGACAGCTAACTATGGCTACACCTTC
clone size: once; V gene: TRBV5-1; D gene: NA; J gene: TRBJ2-7; CDR3 protein: CASSMVPLYEQYF; CDR3 DNA: TGCGCCAGCAGCATGGTCCCCCTCTACGAGCAGTACTTC
clone size: NA; V gene: TRBV5-4; D gene: TRBD1; J gene: TRBJ2-3; CDR3 protein: CASSLGLRTGGTDTQYF; CDR3 DNA: TGTGCCAGCAGCTTGGGGTTACGGACAGGGGGCACAGATACGCAGTATTTT
clone size: once; V gene: TRBV5-5; D gene: TRBD2; J gene: TRBJ2-1; CDR3 protein: CASTSLAGALGNEQFF; CDR3 DNA: TGTGCCAGCACCTCACTAGCGGGGGCCCTGGGAAATGAGCAGTTCTTC
clone size: NA; V gene: TRBV19; D gene: TRBD1; J gene: TRBJ1-4; CDR3 protein: CATNSPGQRNEKLFF; CDR3 DNA: TGTGCCACAAATTCACCGGGACAGAGAAATGAAAAACTGTTTTTT
clone size: NA; V gene: TRBV4-2; D gene: NA; J gene: TRBJ2-4; CDR3 protein: CASSQGQDLAKNIQYF; CDR3 DNA: TGTGCCAGCAGCCAAGGACAGGATCTAGCCAAAAACATTCAGTACTTC
clone size: NA; V gene: TRBV6-4; D gene: NA; J gene: TRBJ1-5; CDR3 protein: CASSDEEGQPQHF; CDR3 DNA: TGTGCCAGCAGTGATGAGGAGGGCCAGCCCCAGCATTTT
clone size: NA; V gene: TRBV1; D gene: NA; J gene: TRBJ2-3; CDR3 protein: CTSSLGGSGGPQSTDTQYF; CDR3 DNA: TGCACCAGCAGCCTCGGGGGGTCGGGGGGCCCCCAGAGCACAGATACGCAGTATTTT
clone size: NA; V gene: TRBV19; D gene: NA; J gene: TRBJ1-5; CDR3 protein: CASSNQGNQPQHF; CDR3 DNA: TGTGCCAGTAGTAACCAGGGGAATCAGCCCCAGCATTTT
clone size: NA; V gene: TRBV28; D gene: TRBD1; J gene: TRBJ1-4; CDR3 protein: CASSFQGAMANEKLFF; CDR3 DNA: TGTGCCAGCAGTTTTCAGGGGGCAATGGCTAATGAAAAACTGTTTTTT
clone size: NA; V gene: TRBV11-2; D gene: NA; J gene: TRBJ2-3; CDR3 protein: CASSFRPSASTDTQYF; CDR3 DNA: TGTGCCAGCAGCTTCAGACCTAGCGCTTCCACAGATACGCAGTATTTT
clone size: NA; V gene: TRBV5-1; D gene: TRBD1; J gene: TRBJ1-2; CDR3 protein: CASSFGTGVDYGYTF; CDR3 DNA: TGCGCCAGCAGCTTTGGCACAGGGGTTGACTATGGCTACACCTTC
clone size: NA; V gene: TRBV6-5; D gene: NA; J gene: TRBJ1-1; CDR3 protein: CASSYSGQSNTEAFF; CDR3 DNA: TGTGCCAGCAGTTACTCGGGACAATCGAACACTGAAGCTTTCTTT
clone size: NA; V gene: TRBV11-2; D gene: TRBD1; J gene: TRBJ2-2; CDR3 protein: CASNRQGGAGELFF; CDR3 DNA: TGTGCCAGCAATAGACAGGGGGGCGCCGGGGAGCTGTTTTTT
clone size: NA; V gene: TRBV5-8; D gene: NA; J gene: TRBJ1-2; CDR3 protein: CASSLPGRYGYTF; CDR3 DNA: TGTGCCAGCAGCTTGCCCGGGAGGTATGGCTACACCTTC
clone size: NA; V gene: TRBV27; D gene: NA; J gene: TRBJ1-5; CDR3 protein: CASSLWAGNQPQHF; CDR3 DNA: TGTGCCAGCAGTTTATGGGCAGGGAATCAGCCCCAGCATTTT
clone size: NA; V gene: TRBV4-1; D gene: TRBD2; J gene: TRBJ2-7; CDR3 protein: CASSQDNAAGRYEQYF; CDR3 DNA: TGCGCCAGCAGCCAAGATAACGCAGCGGGGCGATACGAGCAGTACTTC
clone size: NA; V gene: TRBV4-1; D gene: NA; J gene: TRBJ2-5; CDR3 protein: CASSPTDQETQYF; CDR3 DNA: TGCGCCAGCAGCCCCACGGACCAAGAGACCCAGTACTTC